The sample holds one count of the clone carrying this T cell receptor (beta chain). Its antigen is unknown. The CDR3 has 15 amino acids. Germline-derived CDR1 and CDR2 are MNHNY and SVGAGI (reference sequence). Trimming took 0 bases from V and 2 from J; bases not matched to a gene: 2. This specimen comes from a study of siplizumab effects on memory and regulatory T cells. Whole-study results and caveats: The suppressive capacity of proliferating Tregs from siplizumab cultures remained unconfirmed. Siplizumab significantly brought down the alloreactive sequences that trace back to unstimulated CD4+ memory cells.

Assays were performed on approximately 1.1 x 10^5 TCR templates per sample. Produced via immunoSEQ multiplex PCR; TCRdb's table is partial and in-frame only. The sample includes approximately 110,000 clones, more than 85% of them seen just once. Sequencing used CD4+ T cells sorted from blood. The source of this sequence is a human donor in good health. The chain couples TRBV6-6 to TRBJ2-7, with 9 positions matching TRBD1. DNA of the CDR3: TGTGCCAGCAGTTACTCCAGGACAGGGGCCTACGAGCAGTACTTC. It yields the protein CASSYSRTGAYEQYF.